This TCR beta chain is drawn from a study of CD4 T cells in relation to SARS-CoV-2 and coronaviruses. Across the whole study: PBMCs were cultured with antigen for roughly nine days before TCR beta sequencing. Controls used an HIV-1 Nef peptide pool or no peptide. Overall study findings and caveats: In roughly 61% of donors, memory CD4+ clonotypes crossrecognized SARS-CoV-2 and at least one common cold coronavirus spike.

As concerns this clone: Its cognate antigen is unknown.

CD4+ T cells from unexposed donors were obtained before the COVID-19 pandemic (2011-2018). The cells were cultured for roughly 11 days before CD4+ T cells were isolated. V was cut by 2 bases and J by 7 bases, with 6 bases left in between. CDR1 is MNHEY, CDR2 SVGEGT, per germline. The CDR3 runs 12 residues. The table came from immunoSEQ multiplex PCR; TCRdb's copy has only in-frame clones and leaves some out. The sample records about 30,000 clones, 76% being singletons. The gene calls are TRBV6-2 or TRBV6-3 and TRBJ2-1; D not certain. Sequencing was done on a sample of CD4+ T cells from PBMCs, cultured in vitro. This receptor was taken from a human donor in good health. CDR3 DNA: TGTGCCAGCAGTTACGGAGAGAATGAGCAGTTCTTC. This gives the protein CASSYGENEQFF.